One sample yielded the 28 T cell receptor beta chains listed below, sequenced in a study of T cell repertoires in cytomegalovirus infection. TCRdb itself ran the reads through MiXCR, one entry per CDR3 protein. The sample lists about 830,000 distinct CDR3 sequences; approximately 29% were seen once. These TCRs' antigens remain unknown. Sequences were derived from cultured CD8+ T cells from PBMCs, sampled from culture after CMV antigen stimulation. These TCRs come from a human donor in good health (CMV status not recorded). Some clones in this sample may be carry-over from other donors' samples.

This clonotype turned up a few times. The chain recombines TRBV11-1 with TRBJ2-4; 14 bases fit TRBD2. V shed 5 bases, J shed 0 bases, and the junction held 9 bases outside the gene matches. Germline V CDR1 and CDR2: SGHAT, FQDESV (reference sequence). The length of the CDR3 is 19 residues. DNA of the CDR3: TGTGCCAGCAGCCCCTCCGGGACTAGCGGGGGACTAGCCAAAAACATTCAGTACTTC. This gives the protein CASSPSGTSGGLAKNIQYF. Variable domain in full (rest from reference TRBV11-1 and TRBJ2-4): EAEVAQSPRYKITEKSQAVAFWCDPISGHATLYWYRQILGQGPELLVQFQDESVVDDSQLPKDRFSAERLKGVDSTLKIQPAELGDSAMYLCASSPSGTSGGLAKNIQYFGAGTRLSVL.

The chain carries TRBV9 and TRBJ2-3, with D hard to call. The V gene lost 0 bases and the J gene lost 5 bases, with 13 bases spanning the gap. The CDR3 contains 15 residues. Looked up from germline, CDR1 is SGDLS and CDR2 is YYNGEE. CDR3: CASSVVSEVRDTQYF. The CDR3 DNA sequence: TGTGCCAGCAGCGTAGTAAGCGAAGTGAGAGATACGCAGTATTTT.

This clonotype was seen more than once but under ten times. The J gene is TRBJ2-3, the V gene TRBV7-6, with D perhaps TRBD2 (6 bases). V was cut by 5 bases and J by 1 base, with 13 bases left in between. The CDR3 contains 15 residues. Germline V gives CDR1 SGHVS, CDR2 FNYEAQ. The CDR3 DNA follows: TGTGCCAGCAGCCTCCCGGGACTGGGCACAGATACGCAGTATTTT. Amino acid sequence: CASSLPGLGTDTQYF.

This clonotype was recorded once. This rearrangement joins TRBV20-1 to TRBJ2-7; the D is unclear. CDR1 and CDR2 from the germline V gene are DFQATT and SNEGSKA (reference sequence). Trimming cost V 0 bases and J 3 bases, with 15 bases left between them. The CDR3 has 15 residues. The CDR3 spells CSARDEGTPLYEQYF. Here the CDR3 DNA reads TGCAGTGCTAGAGATGAAGGCACACCTCTCTACGAGCAGTACTTC.

The chain has TRBV6-1 and TRBJ1-4; D not resolved. Deletions cut 0 bases from V and 0 bases from J, with 8 bases between. This CDR3 comprises 16 residues. Germline loops: CDR1 MNHNS, CDR2 SASEGT. This CDR3 is CASSEALVATNEKLFF. CDR3 coding DNA: TGTGCCAGCAGTGAAGCGCTAGTTGCAACTAATGAAAAACTGTTTTTT.

The chain carries TRBV12-3 or TRBV12-4 and TRBJ2-5; 11 bases match TRBD2. The CDR3 extends over 17 amino acids. V gave up 5 bases and J gave up 5 bases; unmatched junction bases: 13. The CDR3 nucleotides are TGTGCCAGCAGTAACGTCATAGCGGGGGGGCCCCTGGAGACCCAGTACTTC. It translates to CASSNVIAGGPLETQYF.

This clonotype was picked up many times. This rearrangement joins TRBV7-9 to TRBJ2-1, with 8 bases aligning to TRBD1. Per the germline V gene, CDR1 is SEHNR and CDR2 is FQNEAQ (reference sequence). This CDR3 is 15 amino acids long. V lost 2 bases and J lost 7; bases outside the gene matches: 7. CDR3 nucleotide sequence: TGTGCCAGCAGCTTACGGGACAGGTTGGAGAATGAGCAGTTCTTC. This encodes CASSLRDRLENEQFF.

This clonotype was observed a few times. V and J are TRBV10-3 and TRBJ2-1, with a weak D call TRBD1 (6 bases). This CDR3 spans 15 amino acids. CDR1 is ENHRY, CDR2 SYGVKD, per germline. Trimming took off 7 bases at V and 0 bases at J, with 13 bases between the two ends. Written as DNA, the CDR3 is TGTGCCATCATGTATACAGGGAGCTCCTACAATGAGCAGTTCTTC. It specifies CAIMYTGSSYNEQFF.

The chain couples TRBV7-6 to TRBJ1-3; D unresolved. The length of the CDR3 is 14 residues. The germline V and J ends were trimmed by 1 base and 3 bases, with 7 bases remaining between them. Germline V CDR1 and CDR2: SGHVS, FNYEAQ. CDR3 sequence (DNA): TGTGCCAGCAGCTTAGTAGGAGATGGAAACACCATATATTTT. Residues: CASSLVGDGNTIYF.

This clonotype was seen ten or more times. The chain combines TRBV5-1 with TRBJ1-1; D possibly corresponds to TRBD1 (5 bases). Germline CDR1 reads SGHRS; CDR2 reads YFSETQ. The CDR3 consists of 17 residues. V lost 4 bases and J lost 1, with 20 bases in between. The CDR3 is CASSVPRTGRWNTEAFF. As DNA, the CDR3 is TGCGCCAGCAGCGTACCGAGAACAGGAAGGTGGAACACTGAAGCTTTCTTT.

This clonotype was recorded a few times. This sequence joins TRBV7-9 and TRBJ1-2; TRBD1 matches at 8 bases. CDR3 size: 15 residues. V lost 4 bases and J lost 6; bases outside the gene matches: 10. CDR1 and CDR2 from the germline V gene are SEHNR and FQNEAQ (reference sequence). The CDR3 is CASSSGQVSWNGYTF. CDR3 nucleotide sequence: TGTGCCAGCAGCTCGGGACAGGTCTCGTGGAATGGCTACACCTTC.

There are a few counts of this clonotype. The J gene is TRBJ1-2, the V gene TRBV10-3; TRBD1 matches at 9 bases. V lost 4 bases to trimming and J lost 4 bases; unmatched junction nucleotides: 4. Germline CDR1 reads ENHRY; CDR2 reads SYGVKD. This CDR3 region has 14 residues. CDR3 residues: CAISGEGQGYGYTF. CDR3 bases: TGTGCCATCAGTGGCGAGGGACAGGGCTATGGCTACACCTTC.

This clonotype was detected a few times. A junction boundary mismatches the germline segment, possibly from a read error. The chain couples TRBV4-2 to TRBJ2-3; 7 nucleotides line up with TRBD2. The CDR3 contains 15 residues. CDR1 and CDR2 (germline): LGHNA, YNFKEQ. The CDR3 spells CASSQADGEGDTQYF. As DNA, the CDR3 is TGTGCCAGCAGTCAAGCGGATGGGGAGGGCGATACGCAGTATTTT.

The rearrangement uses TRBV19 and TRBJ2-5, with 10 nucleotides matching TRBD1. The junction had 4 bases not matched to a gene; V was cut back by 7 bases and J by 2 bases. CDR1 and CDR2 (germline): LNHDA, SQIVND (reference sequence). The CDR3 runs 14 residues. CDR3 sequence (DNA): TGTGCCAGTAAGGACAGGGGGTTACAAGAGACCCAGTACTTC. Translation: CASKDRGLQETQYF.

Note on this clonotype: This may be a read error, as it is one base from a much larger clone. The chain links TRBV12-5 to TRBJ1-3; TRBD1 matches at 12 bases. The CDR3 has 21 amino acids. Germline assignment: CDR1 LGHNT and CDR2 FRNRAP. V dropped 4 bases and J dropped 0; count of bases not matched to a gene: 16. The chain's CDR3 is CASGYVILGQGAKHSGNTIYF. The CDR3 DNA is TGTGCTAGTGGTTATGTCATCCTGGGACAGGGGGCTAAGCACTCTGGAAACACCATATATTTT.

This chain uses TRBV4-1 with TRBJ1-2; D is unclear. The CDR3 has 14 residues. Trimming took 0 bases from V and 6 from J, leaving 11 bases between them. Germline assignment: CDR1 MGHRA and CDR2 YSYEKL. DNA of the CDR3: TGCGCCAGCAGCCAAGAAACGGGTTGGGATGGCTACACCTTC. Encoded protein: CASSQETGWDGYTF.

This clonotype was seen a few times. This sequence joins TRBV10-3 and TRBJ1-1; no definite D call. The CDR3 is 10 amino acids. Per the germline V gene, CDR1 is ENHRY and CDR2 is SYGVKD. In nucleotides, the CDR3 is TGTGCTATCGGGCGATCTGAAGCTTTCTTT. Protein: CAIGRSEAFF.

This clonotype was seen only a few times. This chain uses TRBV25-1 with TRBJ1-2; D is perhaps TRBD1 (6 bases). The V gene's germline CDR1 is MGHDK and CDR2 SYGVNS. The CDR3 is made up of 13 amino acids. Trimming removed 7 bases at V and 4 bases at J, with 13 bases between. CDR3 protein: CASTEGGGYGYTF. In DNA form, the CDR3 reads TGTGCCAGCACCGAGGGGGGGGGCTATGGCTACACCTTC.

This clonotype was counted only a few times. The rearrangement uses TRBV9 and TRBJ2-2, with 9 bases that match TRBD1. V was pared by 3 bases and J by 3 bases, with 6 bases of the junction left unmatched. The CDR3 spans 16 residues. CDR1 and CDR2 from the germline V gene are SGDLS and YYNGEE. The CDR3 region is CASSDNRDRDTGELFF. The CDR3 DNA follows: TGTGCCAGCAGCGATAACCGGGACAGGGACACCGGGGAGCTGTTTTTT.

This clonotype was observed a few times. V is TRBV2 and J is TRBJ2-7; D call uncertain. V dropped 8 bases and J dropped 3 bases, with 29 bases sitting between them. The CDR3 consists of 18 residues. Germline assignment: CDR1 SNHLY and CDR2 FYNNEI. CDR3 coding DNA: TGTGCCAGCGGTAGTGGGCCGCCTCCCTCCCTCCTTTTCTACGAGCAGTACGTC. Translated: CASGSGPPPSLLFYEQYV.

This clonotype has a handful of counts. The chain links TRBV27 to TRBJ1-1, with a tentative D call TRBD1 (6 bases). Between the trimmed V and J ends, which lost 3 bases and 1 base, there was a span of 12 bases. The CDR3 is 15 amino acids. From germline, CDR1 is MNHEY and CDR2 SMNVEV (reference sequence). The CDR3 is CASSLPGQKNTEAFF. The CDR3 DNA reads as TGTGCCAGCAGTTTGCCCGGACAGAAGAACACTGAAGCTTTCTTT.

V usage is TRBV4-1 and J usage is TRBJ2-4, with D maybe TRBD1 (6 bases). The V gene's germline CDR1 is MGHRA and CDR2 YSYEKL. V lost 1 base and J lost 4, with 14 bases in between. This CDR3 has 16 amino acids. The CDR3 reads CASSQGLYRAKNIQYF. Written as DNA, the CDR3 is TGCGCCAGCAGCCAAGGCCTTTACAGGGCTAAAAACATTCAGTACTTC.

The V call is TRBV12-3 or TRBV12-4, the J call TRBJ2-5; D remains unclear. The CDR3 consists of 14 residues. Deletions cut 2 bases from V and 0 bases from J, with 7 bases between. The CDR3 protein is CASSLRSDQETQYF. The CDR3 nucleotides read TGTGCCAGCAGTTTAAGGTCGGACCAAGAGACCCAGTACTTC.

This clonotype was seen once. The chain combines TRBV25-1 with TRBJ1-6, with a tentative D call TRBD1 (6 bases). V dropped 6 bases and J dropped 5 bases, with 11 bases sitting between them. The CDR3 loop spans 14 amino acids. CDR1 is MGHDK and CDR2 is SYGVNS in the germline V gene. Written as DNA, the CDR3 is TGTGCCAGCAGACAGGGCTTCGATAATTCACCCCTCCACTTT. Translated: CASRQGFDNSPLHF.

This clonotype was counted a single time. This chain links TRBV6-6 with TRBJ2-3; D perhaps matches TRBD1 (5 bases). The germline gives CDR1 MNHNY, CDR2 SVGAGI (reference sequence). The CDR3 sequence is 15 residues long. V lost 6 bases and J 2 bases, leaving 15 bases between the germline ends. The CDR3 bases are TGTGCCAGCAGCTCCATTTGGGGCTCCACAGATACGCAGTATTTT. This sequence encodes CASSSIWGSTDTQYF.

In this sample, this clonotype turned up a few times. Written as DNA, the CDR3 is TGTGCCAGCAGCTCCCCAGAGCGGGGGGTCTACAATGAGCAGTTCTTC. It is translated as CASSSPERGVYNEQFF. V is TRBV7-8 and J is TRBJ2-1; 9 bases are shared with TRBD2. The V and J ends lost 4 bases and 3 bases, in that order; junction bases with no gene match: 7. In germline, CDR1 is SGHVS, CDR2 FQNEAQ. CDR3 length equals 16 residues.

The chain employs TRBV4-2 and TRBJ2-2, with TRBD2 matching over 9 bases. In germline, CDR1 is LGHNA, CDR2 YNFKEQ. The CDR3 length is 17 residues. Trimming removed 2 bases from V and 4 bases from J; junction bases left unmatched: 8. In DNA form, the CDR3 reads TGTGCCAGCAGCCAATCGGTGGCGGGGGGGCCCACCGGGGAGCTGTTTTTT. Its translation is CASSQSVAGGPTGELFF.

A few counts support this clonotype. The J gene is TRBJ2-7, the V gene TRBV9, with D perhaps TRBD2 (6 bases). Trimming stripped 4 bases from V and 2 bases from J, with 16 bases between. Germline CDR1 is SGDLS and CDR2 is YYNGEE. The CDR3 is made up of 15 amino acids. CDR3: CASSPPGLEAYEQYF. DNA of the CDR3: TGTGCCAGCAGCCCTCCGGGACTCGAAGCCTACGAGCAGTACTTC.